The 32 T cell receptor beta chains below were found in one sample sequenced in a study of blood T cell repertoires in COVID-19. Repertoires were generated with immunoSEQ multiplex PCR, while TCRdb's copy carries only in-frame clones and drops some. Counted here are about 75,000 clones, roughly 70% occurring once; the ten biggest clones make up 2.6%. Specimen: peripheral blood. The receptors shown here come from a human donor with acute or convalescent COVID-19. The donor label of this sample is uncertain.

V gene TRBV19 combines with J gene TRBJ1-5; TRBD1 aligns across 12 bases. J lost 9 bases, V lost 7 bases, and 7 bases had no gene match. This CDR3 is built from 14 residues. Germline V gene sequence: CDR1 LNHDA, CDR2 SQIVND (reference sequence). Here the CDR3 DNA reads TGTGCCAGTACCGGGGACAGGGGGCTTCGGCCCCAGCATTTT. This sequence encodes CASTGDRGLRPQHF.

The chain carries TRBV27 and TRBJ2-2; no reliable D call. Germline assignment: CDR1 MNHEY and CDR2 SMNVEV (reference sequence). The V end lost 6 bases, the J end lost 6 bases, and 8 bases lay between the germline ends. This CDR3 region has 12 residues. The CDR3 here is CASSAYSGELFF. Written as DNA, the CDR3 is TGTGCCAGCAGCGCCTACTCCGGGGAGCTGTTTTTT.

The V and J genes are TRBV5-4 and TRBJ2-7; 14 bases match TRBD2. Germline V gene data show CDR1 as SGHNT and CDR2 as YYREEE (reference sequence). Trimming removed 7 bases from V and 8 bases from J; junction bases left unmatched: 5. The CDR3 length is 13 residues. The CDR3 here is CASGLAGGPKQYF. CDR3 bases: TGTGCCAGCGGACTAGCGGGAGGACCTAAGCAGTACTTC.

The chain is built from TRBV12-3 or TRBV12-4 and TRBJ1-5; D remains unclear. The length of the CDR3 is 13 residues. V lost 2 bases, J lost 1 base, and 3 bases lay in between. In nucleotides, the CDR3 is TGTGCCAGCAGTTTATCGAGCAATCAGCCCCAGCATTTT. Protein sequence: CASSLSSNQPQHF.

The rearrangement uses TRBV10-3 and TRBJ2-5, with 9 positions matching TRBD1. The V and J ends lost 0 bases and 7 bases, in that order; junction bases with no gene match: 6. Germline loops: CDR1 ENHRY, CDR2 SYGVKD. This CDR3 spans 15 amino acids. In nucleotides, the CDR3 is TGTGCCATCAGTGAGTCGACGGGACAGGGCGCGACCCAGTACTTC. This gives the protein CAISESTGQGATQYF.

V is TRBV7-2 and J is TRBJ2-7; TRBD1 aligns across 8 bases. Germline values: CDR1 SGHTA, CDR2 FQGNSA. This CDR3 is built from 15 residues. Trimming at V came to 6 bases and at J to 1 base, leaving 8 bases not matched to a gene. CDR3 sequence: CASSPRDRLSYEQYF. For the CDR3, the DNA is TGTGCCAGCAGTCCCCGGGACAGGCTATCCTACGAGCAGTACTTC.

Only a few counts were recorded for this clone. The chain uses TRBV3-1 (or the pseudogene TRBV3-2) and TRBJ1-6; perhaps TRBD1 as D (5 bases). The CDR3 runs 15 residues. The germline CDR1 and CDR2 sequences are LGHDT and YNNKEL (reference sequence). V was cut by 6 bases and J by 7 bases, with 16 bases left in between. The CDR3 protein is CASREGGTRNSPLHF. CDR3 nucleotide sequence: TGTGCCAGCAGGGAAGGAGGGACTAGGAATTCACCCCTCCACTTT.

This clone showed up just once. The chain combines TRBV7-8 with TRBJ2-2, with 13 bases lining up with TRBD2. This CDR3 spans 15 amino acids. CDR1 and CDR2 from the germline V gene are SGHVS and FQNEAQ. The trim removed 1 base at V and 8 bases at J, leaving 1 base unmatched. The CDR3 sequence: CASSLGTSGSGELFF. As DNA, the CDR3 is TGTGCCAGCAGCTTAGGGACTAGCGGGAGTGGGGAGCTGTTTTTT.

V and J are TRBV15 and TRBJ1-1; no reliable D call. The germline V and J ends were trimmed by 1 base and 5 bases, with 8 bases remaining between them. From germline, CDR1 is LNHNV and CDR2 YYDKDF (reference sequence). The CDR3 extends over 13 amino acids. The CDR3 here is CATSRGLETEAFF. The CDR3 DNA is TGTGCCACCAGCAGAGGGCTGGAGACTGAAGCTTTCTTT.

The CDR3 loop is CATSDPGQGPGGPQHF. In DNA form, the CDR3 reads TGTGCCACCAGTGACCCCGGACAGGGGCCCGGAGGGCCCCAGCATTTT. V is TRBV24-1 and J is TRBJ1-5; TRBD1 agrees at 9 bases. Unmatched junction bases numbered 12, after V lost 4 bases and J lost 9 bases. CDR1 and CDR2 (germline): KGHDR, SFDVKD. This CDR3 region has 16 residues.

The CDR3 DNA is TGTGCCAGTAACAACGCCAGGGCGGGGGGCTACACCTTC. Translated, it gives CASNNARAGGYTF. The chain recombines TRBV19 with TRBJ1-2, with a possible D match to TRBD1 (5 bases). Trimming took off 7 bases at V and 8 bases at J, with 17 bases between the two ends. The CDR3 has 13 residues. In germline, CDR1 is LNHDA, CDR2 SQIVND (reference sequence).

At least ten counts were recorded for this clone. This chain links TRBV2 with TRBJ2-3; 7 bases line up with TRBD1. Germline V CDR1 and CDR2: SNHLY, FYNNEI. Unmatched junction bases numbered 9, after V lost 7 bases and J lost 2 bases. This CDR3 has 15 residues. CDR3 protein: CASKTGQRTTDTQYF. The CDR3 coding sequence is TGTGCCAGCAAGACGGGACAGAGGACCACAGATACGCAGTATTTT. Full variable domain (rest looked up from reference TRBV2 and TRBJ2-3): EPEVTQTPSHQVTQMGQEVILRCVPISNHLYFYWYRQILGQKVEFLVSFYNNEISEKSEIFDDQFSVERPDGSNFTLKIRSTKLEDSAMYFCASKTGQRTTDTQYFGPGTRLTVL.

This chain uses TRBV29-1 with TRBJ1-2; 9 bases agree with TRBD1. CDR3 length: 13 amino acids. Per germline, CDR1 SQVTM and CDR2 ANQGSEA. The junction had 9 bases not matched to a gene; V was cut back by 6 bases and J by 7 bases. The CDR3, as DNA: TGCAGCGTCGTGACAGGGGGTGGGCTTGGCTACACCTTC. This gives the protein CSVVTGGGLGYTF. Variable domain in full (rest from reference TRBV29-1 and TRBJ1-2): SAVISQKPSRDICQRGTSLTIQCQVDSQVTMMFWYRQQPGQSLTLIATANQGSEATYESGFVIDKFPISRPNLTFSTLTVSNMSPEDSSIYLCSVVTGGGLGYTFGSGTRLTVV.

The chain couples TRBV15 to TRBJ2-5; 10 nucleotides match TRBD1. This CDR3 contains 14 residues. V lost 5 bases to trimming and J lost 5 bases; unmatched junction nucleotides: 5. From germline, CDR1 is LNHNV and CDR2 YYDKDF (reference sequence). The CDR3 DNA reads as TGTGCCACCAGCGTCGGACAGGGGGGGGAGACCCAGTACTTC. Translating gives CATSVGQGGETQYF. Based on the CDR3 plus reference TRBV15 and TRBJ2-5, the full variable domain is DAMVIQNPRYQVTQFGKPVTLSCSQTLNHNVMYWYQQKSSQAPKLLFHYYDKDFNNEADTPDNFQSRRPNTSFCFLDIRSPGLGDTAMYLCATSVGQGGETQYFGPGTRLLVL.

This chain joins TRBV4-3 and TRBJ1-2; TRBD1 matches at 7 bases. The trim removed 4 bases at V and 1 base at J, leaving 6 bases unmatched. The germline V gene has CDR1 LGHNA and CDR2 YSLEER. This CDR3 contains 15 residues. The CDR3 bases are TGCGCCAGCAGCCTTAACCGGGACAGTAACTATGGCTACACCTTC. Its protein product is CASSLNRDSNYGYTF.

The chain employs TRBV9 and TRBJ2-1; 9 nucleotides align to TRBD1. The germline V gene encodes CDR1 SGDLS and CDR2 YYNGEE. V was clipped by 0 bases and J by 6 bases; unmatched bases: 4. This CDR3 contains 15 residues. For the CDR3, the DNA is TGTGCCAGCAGCGTAGCGGGACAGGGACCCAATGAGCAGTTCTTC. It codes for CASSVAGQGPNEQFF.

The V gene is TRBV20-1, the J gene TRBJ2-7; 7 bases line up with TRBD1. Germline V gene lookup returns CDR1 DFQATT and CDR2 SNEGSKA (reference sequence). The CDR3 sequence is 14 residues long. Germline trimming cut 3 bases from V and 3 bases from J; bases unmatched to any gene: 8. CDR3 coding DNA: TGCAGTGCTAGTGAAGGGGGCGCCGACTACGAGCAGTACGTC. Protein sequence: CSASEGGADYEQYV.

The chain couples TRBV5-4 to TRBJ2-3, with 9 bases that match TRBD2. The CDR3 runs to 15 residues. V trimming: 1 base; J trimming: 1 base; junction bases outside the gene matches: 1. In germline, CDR1 is SGHNT, CDR2 YYREEE (reference sequence). The CDR3 DNA reads as TGTGCCAGCAGCTTGTTAGCGGGAGGCACAGATACGCAGTATTTT. Protein sequence: CASSLLAGGTDTQYF.

The chain combines TRBV30 with TRBJ1-1; TRBD1 is a possible D gene (6 bases). The CDR3 consists of 13 residues. Trimming left V 5 bases short and J 4 bases short, with 14 bases between. Germline V CDR1 and CDR2: GTSNPN, SVGIG (reference sequence). CDR3 sequence (DNA): TGTGCCTGGTGGGGCGTGGGGGCCACTGAAGCTTTCTTT. Protein: CAWWGVGATEAFF.

This clone showed up just a few times. The V gene is TRBV24-1, the J gene TRBJ1-4; 11 bases match TRBD1. The CDR3 runs to 15 residues. CDR1 is KGHDR, CDR2 SFDVKD, per germline. V lost 5 bases to trimming and J lost 8 bases; unmatched junction nucleotides: 6. In DNA form, the CDR3 reads TGTGCCACCAGTGGACCGGGACAGGGGGTGGAAAAACTGTTTTTT. It codes for CATSGPGQGVEKLFF.

The chain links TRBV20-1 to TRBJ2-2; D is ambiguous. Germline V CDR1 and CDR2: DFQATT, SNEGSKA (reference sequence). This CDR3 spans 11 amino acids. The ends were cut back, 5 bases at V and 2 bases at J, with 3 bases in the middle. The CDR3 DNA is TGCAGTGCTCAAAACACCGGGGAGCTGTTTTTT. Its translation: CSAQNTGELFF.

The genes are TRBV7-6 and TRBJ1-6; possible D gene TRBD1, 5 bases. The germline V gene has CDR1 SGHVS and CDR2 FNYEAQ. The length of the CDR3 is 15 residues. The germline V and J ends were trimmed by 3 bases and 8 bases, with 14 bases remaining between them. In nucleotides, the CDR3 is TGTGCCAGCAGCTTTGACGGACAAAGGGATTCACCCCTCCACTTT. It yields the protein CASSFDGQRDSPLHF.

This rearrangement joins TRBV19 to TRBJ2-1; 14 bases match TRBD2. Unmatched junction bases numbered 14, after V lost 5 bases and J lost 5 bases. The V gene's germline CDR1 is LNHDA and CDR2 SQIVND (reference sequence). The CDR3 totals 19 residues. Here the CDR3 reads CASSSPGLAGARDNNEQFF. The CDR3 DNA is TGTGCCAGTAGTTCCCCGGGACTAGCGGGGGCTAGGGATAACAATGAGCAGTTCTTC.

The chain links TRBV18 to TRBJ2-7; TRBD2 matches 10 bases. The CDR3 spans 16 residues. The V gene's germline CDR1 is KGHSH and CDR2 LQKENI. Trimming took 0 bases from V and 7 from J; bases not matched to a gene: 9. CDR3 sequence: CASSPPSSGRVGEQYF. For the CDR3, the DNA is TGTGCCAGCTCACCACCGAGCAGCGGGAGGGTCGGAGAGCAGTACTTC.

A note on this clone: The same CDR3 can be traced to other DNA sequences in this sample. As DNA, the CDR3 is TGTGCCAGCAGTTTAACAGGGAACACTGAAGCTTTCTTT. As protein: CASSLTGNTEAFF. The V call is TRBV12-3 or TRBV12-4, the J call TRBJ1-1, with D maybe TRBD1 (5 bases). The CDR3 sequence is 13 residues long. Trimming took off 2 bases at V and 1 base at J, with 5 bases between the two ends.

V and J are TRBV4-1 and TRBJ2-1; TRBD1 might be the D (6 bases). V lost 2 bases and J lost 6, with 14 bases in between. The CDR3 has 15 residues. From germline, CDR1 is MGHRA and CDR2 YSYEKL. The CDR3 reads CASSQLRTDLNEQFF. Here the CDR3 DNA reads TGCGCCAGCAGCCAATTACGGACAGACCTCAATGAGCAGTTCTTC.

This clone was found a few times. The rearrangement links TRBV30 to TRBJ2-2, with 8 positions matching TRBD2. CDR1 is GTSNPN, CDR2 SVGIG, per germline (reference sequence). CDR3 length: 15 amino acids. V lost 0 bases to trimming and J lost 5 bases; unmatched junction nucleotides: 5. CDR3 sequence reads: CAWSVTGRGTGELFF. The CDR3 DNA follows: TGTGCCTGGAGTGTAACCGGGAGGGGAACCGGGGAGCTGTTTTTT. The variable domain in full, with the rest retrieved from reference TRBV30 and TRBJ2-2, is SQTIHQWPATLVQPVGSPLSLECTVEGTSNPNLYWYRQAAGRGLQLLFYSVGIGQISSEVPQNLSASRPQDRQFILSSKKLLLSDSGFYLCAWSVTGRGTGELFFGEGSRLTVL.

V is TRBV6-5 and J is TRBJ2-3, with D possibly matching TRBD1 (6 bases). Deletions cut 4 bases from V and 4 bases from J, with 12 bases between. Germline CDR1 is MNHEY and CDR2 is SVGAGI. This CDR3 region has 14 residues. The CDR3 bases are TGTGCCAGCAGTTGGGGGCTTAGAGCAGATACGCAGTATTTT. It yields the protein CASSWGLRADTQYF.

The genes are TRBV9 and TRBJ2-5; D is possibly TRBD1 (5 bases). V gave up 4 bases and J gave up 7 bases, with 14 bases separating them. This CDR3 spans 13 amino acids. Germline lookup yields CDR1 SGDLS and CDR2 YYNGEE. CDR3 sequence: CASSPGQTGTQYF. CDR3 in DNA: TGTGCCAGCAGCCCAGGACAAACGGGGACCCAGTACTTC.

The table lists this clone with a few counts. V and J are TRBV3-1 (or the pseudogene TRBV3-2) and TRBJ2-7; 7 nucleotides align to TRBD2. This CDR3 spans 13 amino acids. CDR1 is LGHDT and CDR2 is YNNKEL in the germline V gene (reference sequence). V was clipped by 4 bases and J by 5 bases; unmatched bases: 5. CDR3 nucleotide sequence: TGTGCCAGCAGCCCAAGAGGGACTAACGAGCAGTACTTC. Amino acids: CASSPRGTNEQYF.

The V call is TRBV19, the J call TRBJ1-5, with 8 nucleotides matching TRBD1. Trimming cost V 6 bases and J 5 bases; bases outside gene matches: 6. This CDR3 contains 14 residues. The germline gives CDR1 LNHDA, CDR2 SQIVND (reference sequence). DNA of the CDR3: TGTGCCAGTAGAAAACAGGGGGTCCATCAGCCCCAGCATTTT. It specifies CASRKQGVHQPQHF.

This chain links TRBV5-4 with TRBJ1-1; D unresolved. The germline gives CDR1 SGHNT, CDR2 YYREEE (reference sequence). V was cut by 4 bases and J by 3 bases, with 13 bases left in between. The CDR3 extends over 14 amino acids. The CDR3 protein is CASSETRGDTEAFF. Written as DNA, the CDR3 is TGTGCCAGCAGCGAGACCCGCGGGGACACTGAAGCTTTCTTT.